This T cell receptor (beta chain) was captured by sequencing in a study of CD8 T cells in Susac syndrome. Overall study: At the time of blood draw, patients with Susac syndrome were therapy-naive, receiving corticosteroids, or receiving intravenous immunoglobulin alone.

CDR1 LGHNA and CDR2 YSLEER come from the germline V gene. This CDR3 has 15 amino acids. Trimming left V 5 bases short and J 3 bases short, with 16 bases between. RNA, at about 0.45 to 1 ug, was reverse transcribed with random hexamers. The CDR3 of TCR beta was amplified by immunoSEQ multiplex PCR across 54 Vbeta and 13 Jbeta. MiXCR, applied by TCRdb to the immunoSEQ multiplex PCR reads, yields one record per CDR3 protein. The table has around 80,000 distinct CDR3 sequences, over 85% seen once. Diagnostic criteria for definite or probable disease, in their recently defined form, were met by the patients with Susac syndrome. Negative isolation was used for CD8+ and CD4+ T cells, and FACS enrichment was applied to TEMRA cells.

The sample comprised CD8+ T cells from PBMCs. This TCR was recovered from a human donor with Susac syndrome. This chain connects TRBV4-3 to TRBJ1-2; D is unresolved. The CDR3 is CASSVWTREDYGYTF. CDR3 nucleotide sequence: TGCGCCAGCAGCGTTTGGACTCGGGAAGACTATGGCTACACCTTC.